The text below deals with one T cell receptor beta chain. The entry originates in a study of post-analysis software for immune sequencing data. TCR beta libraries were prepared from cDNA with unique molecular identifiers. MiXCR was run by TCRdb on the PCR reads, yielding one entry per CDR3 protein. The sample shows around 710,000 distinct CDR3 sequences, roughly 46% of them seen only once. This clonotype was sampled from a girl aged 5-17 years with multiple sclerosis. The sequencing sample was made of blood.

The CDR3 nucleotides read TGTGCCAGCAGTTTATCCCATGTCAGGGGCAGCTCCTACAATGAGCAGTTCTTC. Encoded protein: CASSLSHVRGSSYNEQFF. The chain employs TRBV28 and TRBJ2-1; TRBD1 might be the D (6 bases). This CDR3 comprises 18 residues. CDR1 and CDR2 (germline): MDHEN, SYDVKM. Trimming removed 1 base from V and 0 bases from J, with 16 bases in between. Full variable domain (outside the CDR3, taken from reference TRBV28 and TRBJ2-1): DVKVTQSSRYLVKRTGEKVFLECVQDMDHENMFWYRQDPGLGLRLIYFSYDVKMKEKGDIPEGYSVSREKKERFSLILESASTNQTSMYLCASSLSHVRGSSYNEQFFGPGTRLTVL.